The rows below give T cell receptor beta chains drawn from one sample of a study of neurological immune-mediated disorders. TCRdb re-analysed the 5' RACE reads in MiXCR, keeping a single row per CDR3 protein. The sample shows around 41,000 distinct CDR3 sequences, more than 14% of them seen only once. The sample was CD4+ T cells from blood. These receptors were obtained from a woman in her fifties or sixties with HTLV-1-associated myelopathy (HAM/TSP). Each CDR3 is given with its conserved first and last residue. A D gene is named only where the DNA matches it firmly. A row's size may be missing; if present it is once, few, many or a size class.

TRBV6-1,many,TRBJ2-5,-,TGTGCCAGCAGTGGTGGTCATATGGGAGAGACCCAGTACTTC,CASSGGHMGETQYF
TRBV28,many,TRBJ2-1,TRBD1,TGTGCCAGCAGTTTATACTCCCGGACAGGGGGTAAGGATGAGCAGTTCTTC,CASSLYSRTGGKDEQFF
TRBV2,many,TRBJ1-4,-,TGTGCCAGCAGAGCGGGGGACCGCTTTGCGAAACTGTTTTTT,CASRAGDRFAKLFF
TRBV5-1,many,TRBJ2-2,TRBD2,TGCGCCAGCAGCGCTAAACTAGCGGGGGACCCGGGCACCGGGGAGCTGTTTTTT,CASSAKLAGDPGTGELFF
TRBV7-7,many,TRBJ2-6,TRBD1,TGTGCTAGCAGCACAGGGGGTGGGGCCAACGTCCTGACTTTC,CASSTGGGANVLTF
TRBV6-2/TRBV6-3,many,TRBJ2-5,-,TGTGCCAGCACGGACCAAGAGACCCAGTACTTC,CASTDQETQYF
TRBV20-1,many,TRBJ2-4,-,TGCAGTGCTGGAGGACAGCGCGACATTCAGTACTTC,CSAGGQRDIQYF
TRBV3-1,many,TRBJ2-5,-,TGTGCCAGCAGCCAAGTAAATAGTGGAGAGACCCAGTACTTC,CASSQVNSGETQYF
TRBV6-1,many,TRBJ2-1,TRBD2,TGTGCCAGCAGTGAGTCCCGGGGGGTCTACAATGAGCAGTTCTTC,CASSESRGVYNEQFF
TRBV7-2,many,TRBJ2-7,TRBD1,TGTGCCAGCAGCGAGCAGGGGGTGGACTACGAGCAGTACTTC,CASSEQGVDYEQYF
TRBV5-1,medium-sized,TRBJ1-1,-,TGCGCCAGCAGCTCGTACAGGGTACGCGGGTACACTGAAGCTTTCTTT,CASSSYRVRGYTEAFF
TRBV12-3/TRBV12-4,many,TRBJ1-2,-,TGTGCCAGCAGTTTGGTACCGTCCTATGGCTACACCTTC,CASSLVPSYGYTF
TRBV11-2,many,TRBJ2-2,-,TGTGCCAGCAGCTTAGCTCAGTCCCCCGGGGAGCTGTTTTTT,CASSLAQSPGELFF
TRBV11-2,many,TRBJ2-7,-,TGTGCCAGCAGCCCTTCTGGCAGTCCCTACTTGCAGTACTTC,CASSPSGSPYLQYF
TRBV11-3,many,TRBJ2-6,-,TGTGCCAGCAGCCCCCACCCCCCTAACTCTGGGGCCAACGTCCTGACTTTC,CASSPHPPNSGANVLTF
TRBV12-3/TRBV12-4,many,TRBJ2-3,-,TGTGCCAGCAGTTTAGAACTGGACACAGATACGCAGTATTTT,CASSLELDTDTQYF
TRBV5-6,many,TRBJ1-5,-,TGTGCCAGCAGCTTGGTTGGTACTAATCAGCCCCAGCATTTT,CASSLVGTNQPQHF
TRBV5-1,-,TRBJ1-1,-,TGCGCCAGCAGCGGCGGGACACCGGGGGCTGAAGCTTTCTTT,CASSGGTPGAEAFF
TRBV5-1,many,TRBJ2-3,-,TGCGCCAGCAGCTTGGGAGGGGGAACCAACACAGATACGCAGTATTTT,CASSLGGGTNTDTQYF
TRBV7-6,-,TRBJ2-5,TRBD2,TGTGCCAGCAGTGCTAGCCCCAGCGGGGTCCAAGAGACCCAGTACTTC,CASSASPSGVQETQYF
TRBV7-8,many,TRBJ2-2,-,TGTGCCAGCAGCCTACAAACTGGGCAGGGGTGGAGTACCGGGGAGCTGTTTTTT,CASSLQTGQGWSTGELFF
TRBV10-3,many,TRBJ1-2,-,TGTGCCATCAGTGGCTCGGCTGGCTACACCTTC,CAISGSAGYTF
TRBV5-5,medium-sized,TRBJ2-7,-,TGTGCCAGCAGCTTTGACTGGGACATCAGCTCCTACGAGCAGTACTTC,CASSFDWDISSYEQYF
TRBV5-1,many,TRBJ1-5,TRBD1,TGCGCCAGTCGGAGAAAACTTGACAGGGGTAATCAGCCCCAGCATTTT,CASRRKLDRGNQPQHF
TRBV20-1,many,TRBJ1-3,TRBD1,TGCAGTGCTAGAGATTGGAGACAGGGCGAAAACACCATATATTTT,CSARDWRQGENTIYF
TRBV24-1,many,TRBJ2-3,-,TGTGCCACCAGTGATTCCACAGATACGCAGTATTTT,CATSDSTDTQYF
TRBV2,many,TRBJ2-7,TRBD1,TGTGCCAGCGTACCCCCCCTCGGACAGGGCCCTCGGGAGCAGTACTTC,CASVPPLGQGPREQYF
TRBV29-1,-,TRBJ2-7,-,TGCAGCGTTGCAGGGGAATCCTACGAGCAGTACTTC,CSVAGESYEQYF
TRBV20-1,-,TRBJ2-1,-,TGCAGTGCTAGAGATACTCCCTACAATGAGCAGTTCTTC,CSARDTPYNEQFF